One and the same sample provided the 12 T cell receptor beta chains below, sequenced in a study of cytomegalovirus exposure and HLA in healthy donors. This PCR relied on a set of 60 Vbeta primers and 13 Jbeta primers. Sequencing was performed with immunoSEQ multiplex PCR; in TCRdb, only in-frame clones are kept and a portion is missing. This sample yields around 90,000 clones, of which around 84% are seen a single time; about 7.2% belongs to the top ten. The sample was PBMCs. The origin of the receptors is a man aged 35-49 years in good health and CMV-seropositive.

By frequency in the sample, this clone is medium-sized. The V gene is TRBV6-4, the J gene TRBJ1-1; a possible D gene is TRBD1 (5 bases). Germline assignment: CDR1 MRHNA and CDR2 SNTAGT. The V end lost 6 bases, the J end lost 3 bases, and 14 bases lay between the germline ends. This CDR3 comprises 14 residues. The CDR3 loop is CASRGPGDYTEAFF. Written as DNA, the CDR3 is TGTGCCAGCAGGGGCCCGGGGGATTACACTGAAGCTTTCTTT.

The rearrangement links TRBV5-1 to TRBJ2-1; 7 nucleotides match TRBD1. Losses at the gene ends were 3 bases for V and 2 bases for J; bases not matched to a gene: 5. The V gene's germline CDR1 is SGHRS and CDR2 YFSETQ. The CDR3 runs 15 residues. The CDR3 spells CASSWSGTAYNEQFF. In DNA form, the CDR3 reads TGCGCCAGCAGCTGGTCCGGGACAGCCTACAATGAGCAGTTCTTC.

The chain has TRBV7-8 and TRBJ2-3; D perhaps matches TRBD2 (5 bases). Trimming shortened V by 2 bases and J by 1 base, and 7 bases separated the two germline ends. Per germline, CDR1 SGHVS and CDR2 FQNEAQ. The CDR3 length is 14 residues. CDR3 bases: TGTGCCAGCAGCTTAAGGACTGGCACAGATACGCAGTATTTT. This gives the protein CASSLRTGTDTQYF.

DNA for the CDR3: TGTGCCATCAGTGAGTCGGGCCTACTGAGGGACGAGCAGTACTTC. Translated, it gives CAISESGLLRDEQYF. The rearrangement joins TRBV10-3 to TRBJ2-7; maybe TRBD2 (5 bases). V was shortened by 0 bases and J by 5 bases, with 14 bases between the two germline ends. From germline, CDR1 is ENHRY and CDR2 SYGVKD. The CDR3 spans 15 residues.

The rearrangement uses TRBV2 and TRBJ2-1; the match to TRBD2 covers 7 bases. The germline gives CDR1 SNHLY, CDR2 FYNNEI. V lost 2 bases and J lost 0; bases outside the gene matches: 4. This CDR3 comprises 16 residues. The CDR3 region has the DNA TGTGCCAGCAGTGAACAAGGCGGGAGCTCCTACAATGAGCAGTTCTTC. Protein: CASSEQGGSSYNEQFF. Together with reference TRBV2 and TRBJ2-1, the CDR3 gives the full variable domain: EPEVTQTPSHQVTQMGQEVILRCVPISNHLYFYWYRQILGQKVEFLVSFYNNEISEKSEIFDDQFSVERPDGSNFTLKIRSTKLEDSAMYFCASSEQGGSSYNEQFFGPGTRLTVL.

This sequence joins TRBV27 and TRBJ2-6; 7 positions agree with TRBD2. The CDR3 consists of 17 residues. Germline-derived CDR1 and CDR2 are MNHEY and SMNVEV (reference sequence). J was trimmed by 0 bases and V by 6 bases; bases with no gene match: 8. CDR3 sequence reads: CASRGRVGTSGANVLTF. CDR3 DNA: TGTGCCAGCAGAGGGAGGGTGGGGACCTCTGGGGCCAACGTCCTGACTTTC.

CDR3: CASSGTGGDYGYTF. DNA of the CDR3: TGTGCCAGCAGTGGGACAGGGGGGGACTATGGCTACACCTTC. This chain connects TRBV25-1 to TRBJ1-2, with 10 bases fitting TRBD1. The CDR3 has 14 amino acids. Germline assignment: CDR1 MGHDK and CDR2 SYGVNS. V gave up 4 bases and J gave up 3 bases; unmatched junction bases: 2.

The genes are TRBV6-6 and TRBJ2-1, with D perhaps TRBD1 (5 bases). The CDR3 sequence is 14 residues long. Germline V gene lookup returns CDR1 MNHNY and CDR2 SVGAGI (reference sequence). V was pared by 1 base and J by 9 bases, with 13 bases between. CDR3 bases: TGTGCCAGCAGTTACTTCCCCCAGGGCGGTGAGCAGTTCTTC. Protein sequence: CASSYFPQGGEQFF.

This clone was counted only a few times. The CDR3 DNA follows: TGTGCCAGCTCACCAAGGCCCGGGAACTCGGGGTATGGCTACACCTTC. Translating it yields CASSPRPGNSGYGYTF. The rearrangement uses TRBV18 and TRBJ1-2; D ambiguous. Germline CDR1 and CDR2: KGHSH and LQKENI. V lost 2 bases to trimming and J lost 5 bases, with 18 bases between them. The CDR3 spans 16 residues.

The V gene is TRBV6-5, the J gene TRBJ1-6; D not certain. The germline V and J ends were trimmed by 0 bases and 4 bases, with 4 bases remaining between them. This CDR3 comprises 14 residues. Germline-derived CDR1 and CDR2 are MNHEY and SVGAGI. CDR3 DNA sequence: TGTGCCAGCAGTTACTCCAGGTATAATTCACCCCTCCACTTT. Its protein product is CASSYSRYNSPLHF.

The table lists this clone with a count of one. The J gene is TRBJ2-3, the V gene TRBV7-9; TRBD2 agrees at 9 bases. The V segment lost 9 bases and the J segment 5 bases; nucleotides outside the gene matches: 3. Germline V CDR1 and CDR2: SEHNR, FQNEAQ (reference sequence). This CDR3 spans 12 amino acids. For the CDR3, the DNA is TGTGCCAGTAAGCGGGGGGAAGATACGCAGTATTTT. Translation gives CASKRGEDTQYF.

This clone was seen a handful of times. V gene TRBV5-8 combines with J gene TRBJ2-3; 9 nucleotides align to TRBD1. Trimming removed 4 bases from V and 5 bases from J; junction bases left unmatched: 8. The germline gives CDR1 SGHTS, CDR2 YDEGEE. CDR3 size: 15 residues. The CDR3 region has the DNA TGTGCCAGCAGCCCGGGGACAGGGCGAAAAGATACGCAGTATTTT. Translated, it gives CASSPGTGRKDTQYF.